This TCR beta chain is from a study of cytomegalovirus exposure and HLA in healthy donors. Germline V lookup: CDR1 SGHRS, CDR2 YFSETQ. With V trimmed by 0 bases and J by 7 bases, 5 bases remained unmatched. This CDR3 is built from 15 residues. Both 60 Vbeta primers and 13 Jbeta primers went into the PCR. Profiled with immunoSEQ multiplex PCR; TCRdb holds only in-frame clones, not every one. The sample gives approximately 110,000 clones, approximately 72% of which show up once; roughly 1.2% is in the top ten. The source is a man younger than 45 in good health and CMV-seronegative. Source material: PBMCs. The chain has TRBV5-1 and TRBJ2-1; 9 bases fit TRBD2. This CDR3 is CASSLALAGLNEQFF. As DNA, the CDR3 is TGCGCCAGCAGCTTGGCTCTAGCGGGACTGAATGAGCAGTTCTTC.